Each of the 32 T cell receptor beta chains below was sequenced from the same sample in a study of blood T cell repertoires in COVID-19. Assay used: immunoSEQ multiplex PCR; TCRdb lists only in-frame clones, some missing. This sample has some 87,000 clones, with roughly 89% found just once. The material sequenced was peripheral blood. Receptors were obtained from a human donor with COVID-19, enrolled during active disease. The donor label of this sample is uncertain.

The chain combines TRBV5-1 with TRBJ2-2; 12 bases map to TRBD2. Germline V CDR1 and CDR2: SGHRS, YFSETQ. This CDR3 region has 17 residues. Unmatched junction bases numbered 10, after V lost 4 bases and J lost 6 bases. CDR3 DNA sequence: TGCGCCAGCAGCCTATCGCCATCTAGCGGGGGGGCCGGGGAGCTGTTTTTT. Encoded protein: CASSLSPSSGGAGELFF.

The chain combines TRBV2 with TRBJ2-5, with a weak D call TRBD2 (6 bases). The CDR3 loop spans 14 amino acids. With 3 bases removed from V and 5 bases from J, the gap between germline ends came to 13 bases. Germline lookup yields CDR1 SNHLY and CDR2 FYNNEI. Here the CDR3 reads CASSDISAGETQYF. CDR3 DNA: TGTGCCAGCAGTGATATTAGCGCGGGGGAGACCCAGTACTTC. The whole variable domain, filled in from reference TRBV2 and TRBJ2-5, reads EPEVTQTPSHQVTQMGQEVILRCVPISNHLYFYWYRQILGQKVEFLVSFYNNEISEKSEIFDDQFSVERPDGSNFTLKIRSTKLEDSAMYFCASSDISAGETQYFGPGTRLLVL.

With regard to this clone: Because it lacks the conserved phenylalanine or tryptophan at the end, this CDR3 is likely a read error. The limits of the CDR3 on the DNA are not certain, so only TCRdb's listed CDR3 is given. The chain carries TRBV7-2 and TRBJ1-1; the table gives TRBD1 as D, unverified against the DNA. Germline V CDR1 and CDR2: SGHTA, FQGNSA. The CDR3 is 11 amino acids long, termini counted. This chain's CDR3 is CASSLAPLTFS.

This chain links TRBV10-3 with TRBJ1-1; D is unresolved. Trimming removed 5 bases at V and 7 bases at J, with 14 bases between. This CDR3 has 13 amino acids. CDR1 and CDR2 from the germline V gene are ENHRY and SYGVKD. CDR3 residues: CAISPAGGNEAFF. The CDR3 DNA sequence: TGTGCCATCAGTCCCGCGGGAGGCAATGAAGCTTTCTTT.

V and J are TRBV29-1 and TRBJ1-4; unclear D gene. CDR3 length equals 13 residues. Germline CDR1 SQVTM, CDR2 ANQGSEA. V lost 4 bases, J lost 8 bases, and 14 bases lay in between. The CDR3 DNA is TGCAGCGTTGCTGGTGTCGGAGAAGAAAAACTGTTTTTT. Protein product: CSVAGVGEEKLFF.

CDR3 DNA sequence: TGTGCCAGCAGTGACCAGGGGGCTGGGGCCAACGTCCTGACTTTC. The encoded protein is CASSDQGAGANVLTF. The rearrangement uses TRBV27 and TRBJ2-6; 7 nucleotides line up with TRBD1. V lost 5 bases to trimming and J lost 2 bases; unmatched junction nucleotides: 3. Germline values: CDR1 MNHEY, CDR2 SMNVEV (reference sequence). CDR3 length equals 15 residues.

The CDR3 sequence: CASWSSGTLYNEQFF. The DNA of the CDR3 is TGTGCCAGCTGGTCTAGCGGGACTCTTTACAATGAGCAGTTCTTC. The chain combines TRBV28 with TRBJ2-1; 9 bases line up with TRBD2. Looked up from germline, CDR1 is MDHEN and CDR2 is SYDVKM. This CDR3 region has 15 residues. With 8 bases clipped from V and 4 bases from J, the junction kept 9 bases outside the gene matches.

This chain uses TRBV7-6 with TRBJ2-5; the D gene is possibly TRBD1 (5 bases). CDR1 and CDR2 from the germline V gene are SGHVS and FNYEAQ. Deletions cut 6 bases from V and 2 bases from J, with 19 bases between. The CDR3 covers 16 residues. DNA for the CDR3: TGTGCCAGCAGTCACCCATTTACAGACAGTCAAGAGACCCAGTACTTC. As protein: CASSHPFTDSQETQYF.

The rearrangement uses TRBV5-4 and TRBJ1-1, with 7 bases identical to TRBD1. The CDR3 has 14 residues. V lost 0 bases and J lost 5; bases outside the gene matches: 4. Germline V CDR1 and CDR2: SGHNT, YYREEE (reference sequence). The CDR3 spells CASSLAGGFTEAFF. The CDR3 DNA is TGTGCCAGCAGCTTGGCAGGGGGGTTTACTGAAGCTTTCTTT.

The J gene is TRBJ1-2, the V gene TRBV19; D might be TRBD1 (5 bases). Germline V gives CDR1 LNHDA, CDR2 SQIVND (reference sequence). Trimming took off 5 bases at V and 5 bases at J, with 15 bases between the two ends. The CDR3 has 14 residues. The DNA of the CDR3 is TGTGCCAGTAGTCTCGAGAGGCGGACATATGGCTACACCTTC. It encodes CASSLERRTYGYTF.

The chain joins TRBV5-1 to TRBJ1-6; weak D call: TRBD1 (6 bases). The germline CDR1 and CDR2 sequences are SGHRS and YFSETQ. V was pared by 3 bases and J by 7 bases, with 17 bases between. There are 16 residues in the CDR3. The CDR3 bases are TGCGCCAGCAGCTCACGCGTGGCAGGGGAAAATTCACCCCTCCACTTT. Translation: CASSSRVAGENSPLHF.

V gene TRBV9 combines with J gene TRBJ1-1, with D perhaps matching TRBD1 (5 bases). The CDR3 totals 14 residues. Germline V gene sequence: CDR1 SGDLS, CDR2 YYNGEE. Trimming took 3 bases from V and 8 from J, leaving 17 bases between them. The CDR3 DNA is TGTGCCAGCAGCGCCAATGGGGCGGAGGGAGAAGCTTTCTTT. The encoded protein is CASSANGAEGEAFF.

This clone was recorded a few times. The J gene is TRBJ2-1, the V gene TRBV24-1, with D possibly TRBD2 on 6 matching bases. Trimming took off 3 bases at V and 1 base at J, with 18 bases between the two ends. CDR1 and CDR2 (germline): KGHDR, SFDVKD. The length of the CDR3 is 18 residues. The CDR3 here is CATSDLNHRDSSYNEQFF. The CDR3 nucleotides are TGTGCCACCAGTGATCTTAATCACCGGGACTCATCCTACAATGAGCAGTTCTTC.

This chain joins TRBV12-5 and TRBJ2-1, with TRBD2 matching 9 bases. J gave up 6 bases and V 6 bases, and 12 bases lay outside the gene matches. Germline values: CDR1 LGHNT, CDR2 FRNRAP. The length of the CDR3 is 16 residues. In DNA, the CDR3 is TGTGCTAGTGGCCGTTCCGGGACTAGCAGCTTCAATGAGCAGTTCTTC. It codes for CASGRSGTSSFNEQFF. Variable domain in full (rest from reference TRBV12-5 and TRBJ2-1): DARVTQTPRHKVTEMGQEVTMRCQPILGHNTVFWYRQTMMQGLELLAYFRNRAPLDDSGMPKDRFSAEMPDATLATLKIQPSEPRDSAVYFCASGRSGTSSFNEQFFGPGTRLTVL.

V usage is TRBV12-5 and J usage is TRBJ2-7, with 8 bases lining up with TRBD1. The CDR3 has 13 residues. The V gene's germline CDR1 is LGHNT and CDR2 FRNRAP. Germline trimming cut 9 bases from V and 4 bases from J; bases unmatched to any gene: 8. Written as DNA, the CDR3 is TGTGCTAGCGGGACAGGTGGGGGTTACGAGCAGTACTTC. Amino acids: CASGTGGGYEQYF.

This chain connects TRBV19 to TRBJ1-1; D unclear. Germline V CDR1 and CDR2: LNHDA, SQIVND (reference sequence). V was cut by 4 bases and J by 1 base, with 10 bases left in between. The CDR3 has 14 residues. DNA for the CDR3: TGTGCCAGTAGTACCTCGACGGGGAACACTGAAGCTTTCTTT. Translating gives CASSTSTGNTEAFF.

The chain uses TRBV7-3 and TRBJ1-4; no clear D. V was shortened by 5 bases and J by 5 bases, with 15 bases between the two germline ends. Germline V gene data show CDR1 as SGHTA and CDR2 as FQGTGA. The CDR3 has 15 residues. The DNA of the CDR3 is TGTGCCAGCAGCCCCCTTTCGCCGCGAAATGAAAAACTGTTTTTT. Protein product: CASSPLSPRNEKLFF.

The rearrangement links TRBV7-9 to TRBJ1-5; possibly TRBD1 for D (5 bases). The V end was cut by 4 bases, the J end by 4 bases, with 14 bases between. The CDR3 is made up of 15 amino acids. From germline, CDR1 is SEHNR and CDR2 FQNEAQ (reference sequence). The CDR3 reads CASSSPGGGNQPQHF. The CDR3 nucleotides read TGTGCCAGCAGCTCACCAGGTGGGGGGAATCAGCCCCAGCATTTT.

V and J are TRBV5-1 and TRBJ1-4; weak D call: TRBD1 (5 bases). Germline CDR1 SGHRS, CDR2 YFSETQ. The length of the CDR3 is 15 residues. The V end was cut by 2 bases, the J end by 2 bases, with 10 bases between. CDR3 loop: CASSFQGFTNEKLFF. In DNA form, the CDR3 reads TGCGCCAGCAGCTTTCAGGGATTCACTAATGAAAAACTGTTTTTT.

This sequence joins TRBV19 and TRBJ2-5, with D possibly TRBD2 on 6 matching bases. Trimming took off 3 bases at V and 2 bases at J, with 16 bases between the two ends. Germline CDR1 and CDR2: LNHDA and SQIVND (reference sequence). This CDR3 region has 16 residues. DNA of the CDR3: TGTGCCAGTAGTATTGGGACTGCAGCAGGACAAGAGACCCAGTACTTC. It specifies CASSIGTAAGQETQYF.

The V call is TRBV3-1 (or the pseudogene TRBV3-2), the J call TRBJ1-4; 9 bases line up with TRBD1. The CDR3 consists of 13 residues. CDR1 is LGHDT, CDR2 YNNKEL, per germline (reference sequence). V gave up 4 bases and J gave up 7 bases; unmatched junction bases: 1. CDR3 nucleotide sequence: TGTGCCAGCAGCCGACAGGGGGGTGAAAAACTGTTTTTT. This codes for CASSRQGGEKLFF.

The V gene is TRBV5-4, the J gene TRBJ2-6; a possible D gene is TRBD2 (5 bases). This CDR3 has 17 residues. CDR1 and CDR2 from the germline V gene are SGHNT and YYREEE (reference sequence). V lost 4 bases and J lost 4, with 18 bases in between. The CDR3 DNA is TGTGCCAGCAGCCGCCTCGGTAGGGAGTACGGGGCCAACGTCCTGACTTTC. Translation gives CASSRLGREYGANVLTF. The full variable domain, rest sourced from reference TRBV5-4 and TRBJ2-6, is ETGVTQSPTHLIKTRGQQVTLRCSSQSGHNTVSWYQQALGQGPQFIFQYYREEENGRGNFPPRFSGLQFPNYSSELNVNALELDDSALYLCASSRLGREYGANVLTFGAGSRLTVL.

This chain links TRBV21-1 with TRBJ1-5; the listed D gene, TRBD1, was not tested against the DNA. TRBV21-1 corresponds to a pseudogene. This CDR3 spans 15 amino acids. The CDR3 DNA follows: TGTGCCAGCAGCAGACAGGGGCATAGCAATCAGCCCCAGCATTTT. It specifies CASSRQGHSNQPQHF.

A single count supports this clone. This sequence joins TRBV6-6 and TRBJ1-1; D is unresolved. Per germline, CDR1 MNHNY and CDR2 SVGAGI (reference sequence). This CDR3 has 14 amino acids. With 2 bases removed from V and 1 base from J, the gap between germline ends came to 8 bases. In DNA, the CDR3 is TGTGCCAGCAGTTACGATTCGGGGAACACTGAAGCTTTCTTT. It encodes CASSYDSGNTEAFF.

Written as DNA, the CDR3 is TGTGCCATCAGTGGACAGGGGGGCGACAATCAGCCCCAGCATTTT. Translating it yields CAISGQGGDNQPQHF. The rearrangement uses TRBV10-3 and TRBJ1-5; TRBD1 aligns across 9 bases. CDR1 and CDR2 from the germline V gene are ENHRY and SYGVKD. The length of the CDR3 is 15 residues. With 4 bases clipped from V and 3 bases from J, the junction kept 4 bases outside the gene matches.

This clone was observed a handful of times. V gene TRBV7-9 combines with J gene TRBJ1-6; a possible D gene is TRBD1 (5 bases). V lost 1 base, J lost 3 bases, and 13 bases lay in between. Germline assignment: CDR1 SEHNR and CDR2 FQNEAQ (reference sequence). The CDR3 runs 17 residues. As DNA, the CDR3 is TGTGCCAGCAGCTTAGTCGGGGGGTCCAACTATAATTCACCCCTCCACTTT. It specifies CASSLVGGSNYNSPLHF.

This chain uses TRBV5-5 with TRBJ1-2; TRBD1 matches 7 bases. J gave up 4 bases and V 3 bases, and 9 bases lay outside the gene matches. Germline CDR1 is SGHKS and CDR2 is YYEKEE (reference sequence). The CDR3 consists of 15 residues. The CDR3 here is CASSYSGGDGYGYTF. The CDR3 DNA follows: TGTGCCAGCAGCTACTCAGGGGGAGATGGCTATGGCTACACCTTC.

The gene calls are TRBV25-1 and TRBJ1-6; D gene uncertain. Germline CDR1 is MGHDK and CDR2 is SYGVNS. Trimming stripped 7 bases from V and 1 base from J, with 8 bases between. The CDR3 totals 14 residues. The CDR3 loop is CASTRGSYNSPLHF. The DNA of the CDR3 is TGTGCCAGCACCCGAGGGTCCTATAATTCACCCCTCCACTTT.

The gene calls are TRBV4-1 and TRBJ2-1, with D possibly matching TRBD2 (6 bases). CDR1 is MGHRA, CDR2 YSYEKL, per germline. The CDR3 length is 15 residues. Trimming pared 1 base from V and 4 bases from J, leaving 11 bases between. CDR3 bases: TGCGCCAGCAGCCAAGTGGGGCTAGCGTACAATGAGCAGTTCTTC. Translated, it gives CASSQVGLAYNEQFF.

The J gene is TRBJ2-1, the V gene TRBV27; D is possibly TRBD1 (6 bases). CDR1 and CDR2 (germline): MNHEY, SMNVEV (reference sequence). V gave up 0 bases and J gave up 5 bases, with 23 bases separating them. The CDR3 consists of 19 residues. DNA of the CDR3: TGTGCCAGCAGTTTATCGAGGGGCAGCCGGACAGAAACTGACAATGAGCAGTTCTTC. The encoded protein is CASSLSRGSRTETDNEQFF.

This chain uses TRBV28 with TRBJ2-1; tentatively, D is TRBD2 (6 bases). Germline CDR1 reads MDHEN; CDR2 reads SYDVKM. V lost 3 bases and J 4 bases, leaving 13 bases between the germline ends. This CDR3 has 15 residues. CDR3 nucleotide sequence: TGTGCCAGCAGTTTTGCCCGGGCGGGATACAATGAGCAGTTCTTC. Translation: CASSFARAGYNEQFF.

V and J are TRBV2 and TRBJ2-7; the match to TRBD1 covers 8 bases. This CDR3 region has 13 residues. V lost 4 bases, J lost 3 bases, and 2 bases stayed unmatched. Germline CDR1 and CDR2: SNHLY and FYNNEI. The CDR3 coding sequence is TGTGCCAGCAGTGCCGGGACAGGCTACGAGCAGTACTTC. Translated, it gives CASSAGTGYEQYF.